Below, 16 T cell receptor beta chains from the same sample are listed, as sequenced in a study of OX40 agonist ivuxolimab in advanced cancers. Repertoires were generated with immunoSEQ multiplex PCR, while TCRdb's copy carries only in-frame clones and drops some. The top ten hold around 23% of the sample, which has 42,000 or so clones, 82% seen once. Specimen: CD4+ or CD8+ T cells sorted from blood, collected in a trial of the OX40 agonist ivuxolimab. These receptors were obtained from an adult with an advanced solid tumor such as melanoma, head and neck, liver or kidney cancer.

V is TRBV11-2 and J is TRBJ1-5; D perhaps matches TRBD1 (5 bases). This CDR3 region has 15 residues. Deletions cut 1 base from V and 6 bases from J, with 13 bases between. Germline V CDR1 and CDR2: SGHAT, FQNNGV. The CDR3 loop is CASSLGSTGPQPQHF. CDR3 nucleotide sequence: TGTGCCAGCAGCTTAGGTAGTACGGGGCCTCAGCCCCAGCATTTT.

This clone has only one observation. The V call is TRBV5-5, the J call TRBJ2-1; 10 bases map to TRBD2. Looked up from germline, CDR1 is SGHKS and CDR2 is YYEKEE (reference sequence). CDR3 size: 17 residues. After removal of 4 bases from V and 9 bases from J, the junction contained 16 bases not matched to a gene. The CDR3 here is CASSPSLGSGGAAEQFF. For the CDR3, the DNA is TGTGCCAGCAGCCCCTCCCTGGGGAGCGGGGGGGCCGCTGAGCAGTTCTTC.

The chain joins TRBV7-2 to TRBJ2-2; 8 bases fit TRBD1. The CDR3 is 15 amino acids. Germline V lookup: CDR1 SGHTA, CDR2 FQGNSA. The V gene end was trimmed by 4 bases and the J gene end by 6 bases; junction bases not matched to a gene: 7. DNA of the CDR3: TGTGCCAGCAGCTCATTCCGACAGGGGTCCGGGGAGCTGTTTTTT. It encodes CASSSFRQGSGELFF.

This chain connects TRBV14 to TRBJ2-5; no clear D gene. The germline V gene encodes CDR1 SGHDN and CDR2 FVKESK. The CDR3 has 16 residues. V dropped 1 base and J dropped 4 bases, with 16 bases sitting between them. The CDR3 region has the DNA TGTGCCAGCAGCCAAGTCAAGGGTCGGTTCGCAGAGACCCAGTACTTC. Residues: CASSQVKGRFAETQYF.

This clone was recorded many times. The rearrangement uses TRBV6-6 and TRBJ2-7, with a possible D match to TRBD1 (5 bases). The CDR3 runs 13 residues. V was trimmed by 5 bases and J by 2 bases, leaving 10 bases between them. Germline V gene lookup returns CDR1 MNHNY and CDR2 SVGAGI (reference sequence). The CDR3 nucleotides read TGTGCCAGCAGTCCAGACAGTACCTACGAGCAGTACTTC. Translated, it gives CASSPDSTYEQYF.

V gene TRBV18 combines with J gene TRBJ2-1; D is unclear. The CDR3 extends over 16 amino acids. V shed 0 bases and J shed 0 bases, with 9 bases lying between them. Germline-derived CDR1 and CDR2 are KGHSH and LQKENI. DNA for the CDR3: TGTGCCAGCTCACCACCAGGGATAATCTCCTACAATGAGCAGTTCTTC. It is translated as CASSPPGIISYNEQFF.

The V and J genes are TRBV29-1 and TRBJ1-4, with TRBD1 matching 8 bases. This CDR3 is built from 14 residues. V lost 2 bases, J lost 6 bases, and 5 bases stayed unmatched. The V gene's germline CDR1 is SQVTM and CDR2 ANQGSEA. The CDR3 nucleotides are TGCAGCGTTGAACGGACAGGGAGCGATGAAAAACTGTTTTTT. Amino acids: CSVERTGSDEKLFF.

This sequence joins TRBV6-6 and TRBJ2-7; 7 positions match TRBD1. This CDR3 region has 14 residues. The germline gives CDR1 MNHNY, CDR2 SVGAGI (reference sequence). The trim removed 0 bases at V and 3 bases at J, leaving 2 bases unmatched. This CDR3 reads CASSYSGQFYEQYF. Here the CDR3 DNA reads TGTGCCAGCAGTTACTCGGGACAGTTCTACGAGCAGTACTTC.

This chain connects TRBV19 to TRBJ2-1; D may be TRBD2 (5 bases). CDR1 and CDR2 from the germline V gene are LNHDA and SQIVND (reference sequence). Trimming removed 5 bases at V and 9 bases at J, with 17 bases between. The CDR3 runs 14 residues. The CDR3 nucleotides read TGTGCCAGTAGTGTAAGCCTTAGCGTGGGTGAGCAGTTCTTC. Residues: CASSVSLSVGEQFF.

J is TRBJ2-7 and V is TRBV11-2, with unresolved D. With 8 bases removed from V and 3 bases from J, the gap between germline ends came to 11 bases. The CDR3 extends over 12 amino acids. CDR1 SGHAT and CDR2 FQNNGV come from the germline V gene. Written as DNA, the CDR3 is TGTGCCAGCGTCAACGACGGCTACGAGCAGTACTTC. This encodes CASVNDGYEQYF.

The chain links TRBV7-3 to TRBJ2-1, with D hard to call. Germline V lookup: CDR1 SGHTA, CDR2 FQGTGA. The germline V and J ends were trimmed by 2 bases and 4 bases, with 6 bases remaining between them. The CDR3 length is 13 residues. CDR3 DNA: TGTGCCAGCAGCTTATACTCTTACAATGAGCAGTTCTTC. This translates into CASSLYSYNEQFF.

The gene calls are TRBV29-1 and TRBJ1-3; D call uncertain. The germline V gene has CDR1 SQVTM and CDR2 ANQGSEA. This CDR3 is built from 13 residues. The germline V and J ends were trimmed by 2 bases and 2 bases, with 7 bases remaining between them. CDR3 loop: CSVERDTGNTIYF. DNA of the CDR3: TGCAGCGTTGAAAGGGATACTGGAAACACCATATATTTT.

This chain connects TRBV7-9 to TRBJ2-5; 7 positions agree with TRBD2. CDR3 length equals 15 residues. The germline V gene has CDR1 SEHNR and CDR2 FQNEAQ (reference sequence). V gave up 4 bases and J gave up 4 bases; unmatched junction bases: 9. As DNA, the CDR3 is TGTGCCAGCAGCTCTGTTAGGGAGGGACGAGAGACCCAGTACTTC. The encoded protein is CASSSVREGRETQYF. The complete variable domain, with remaining parts taken from reference TRBV7-9 and TRBJ2-5, reads DTGVSQNPRHKITKRGQNVTFRCDPISEHNRLYWYRQTLGQGPEFLTYFQNEAQLEKSRLLSDRFSAERPKGSFSTLEIQRTEQGDSAMYLCASSSVREGRETQYFGPGTRLLVL.

V and J are TRBV28 and TRBJ1-5; 9 bases fit TRBD1. The CDR3 has 15 residues. The germline CDR1 and CDR2 sequences are MDHEN and SYDVKM. The trim removed 6 bases at V and 5 bases at J, leaving 8 bases unmatched. This chain's CDR3 is CASRTFRQGDQPQHF. CDR3 nucleotides: TGTGCCAGCAGGACGTTTCGACAGGGGGATCAGCCCCAGCATTTT.

The rearrangement joins TRBV7-9 to TRBJ2-4, with D possibly being TRBD2 (5 bases). The CDR3 extends over 17 amino acids. Germline loops: CDR1 SEHNR, CDR2 FQNEAQ (reference sequence). The V end was cut by 4 bases, the J end by 12 bases, with 28 bases between. The CDR3 DNA follows: TGTGCCAGCAGCTCCTCAGAGGCGGGCCTAACCTTTCATAGTCAGTACTTC. This sequence encodes CASSSSEAGLTFHSQYF.

The V and J genes are TRBV9 and TRBJ2-6, with D possibly being TRBD2 (6 bases). V was trimmed by 3 bases and J by 1 base, leaving 8 bases between them. Per the germline V gene, CDR1 is SGDLS and CDR2 is YYNGEE. CDR3 size: 15 residues. CDR3 DNA sequence: TGTGCCAGCAGCGCCGGGGGTTCTGGGGCCAACGTCCTGACTTTC. Its translation is CASSAGGSGANVLTF.